This T cell receptor beta chain was captured in a study of synovial regulatory T cells in juvenile arthritis. Germline CDR1 is MNHEY and CDR2 is SVGAGI. The CDR3 sequence is 14 residues long. The record lacks a DNA sequence. Repertoires were generated with immunoSEQ multiplex PCR, while TCRdb's copy carries only in-frame clones and drops some. The table gives 9,000 to 10,000 clones; the top ten clones make up approximately 2% of it. The chain carries TRBV6-5 and TRBJ1-2; TCRdb selects TRBD1, and the lack of DNA leaves this call unchecked. The TCR sequence derives from a donor younger than 30 with juvenile idiopathic arthritis. Material: Treg cells from blood. The subset here: remaining (HLA-DR-negative) circulating blood Treg cells. Here the CDR3 reads CASSRPGQLGGYTF.